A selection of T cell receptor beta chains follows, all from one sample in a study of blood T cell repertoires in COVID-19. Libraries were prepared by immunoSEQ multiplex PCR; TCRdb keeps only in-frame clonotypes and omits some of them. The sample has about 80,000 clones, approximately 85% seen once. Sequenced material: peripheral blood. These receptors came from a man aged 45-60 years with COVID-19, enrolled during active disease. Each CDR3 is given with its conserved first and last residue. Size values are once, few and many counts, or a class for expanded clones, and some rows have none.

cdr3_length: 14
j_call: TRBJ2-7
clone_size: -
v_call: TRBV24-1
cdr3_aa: CATSDPTGPNEQYF

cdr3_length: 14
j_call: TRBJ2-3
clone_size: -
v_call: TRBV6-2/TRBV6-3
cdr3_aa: CASSATTGTTRTYF

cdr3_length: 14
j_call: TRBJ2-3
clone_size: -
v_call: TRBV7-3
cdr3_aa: CASSFGTGADTQYF

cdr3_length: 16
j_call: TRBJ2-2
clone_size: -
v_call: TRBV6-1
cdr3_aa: CASSEFEARPTGELFF

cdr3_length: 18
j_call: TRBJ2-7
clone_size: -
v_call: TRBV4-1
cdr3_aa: CASSQDPFTETGPYEQYF

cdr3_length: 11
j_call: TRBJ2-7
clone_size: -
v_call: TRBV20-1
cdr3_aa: CSARLSYEQYF

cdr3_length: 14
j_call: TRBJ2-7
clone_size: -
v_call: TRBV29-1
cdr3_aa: CSVVPTSGTYEQYF

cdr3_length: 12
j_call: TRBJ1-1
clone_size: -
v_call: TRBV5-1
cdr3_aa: CASSPRGTEAFF

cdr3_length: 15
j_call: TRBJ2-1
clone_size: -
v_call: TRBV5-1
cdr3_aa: CASSFTSASYNEQFF

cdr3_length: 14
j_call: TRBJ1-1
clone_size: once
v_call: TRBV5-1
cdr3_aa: CASSLGQFHTEAFF

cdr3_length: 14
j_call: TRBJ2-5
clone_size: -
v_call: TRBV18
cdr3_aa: CASSPVGVQETQYF

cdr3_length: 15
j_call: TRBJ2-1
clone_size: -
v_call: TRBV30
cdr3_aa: CAWSVGSSGYNEQFF

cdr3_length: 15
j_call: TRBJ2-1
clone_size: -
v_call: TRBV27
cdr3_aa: CASRDGFRRDNEQFF

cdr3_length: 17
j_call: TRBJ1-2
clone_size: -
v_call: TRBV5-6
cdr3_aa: CASSTRQGAFSVYGYTF

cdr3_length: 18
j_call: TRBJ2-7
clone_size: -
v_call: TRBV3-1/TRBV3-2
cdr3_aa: CASSQDSWREGCGYEQYF

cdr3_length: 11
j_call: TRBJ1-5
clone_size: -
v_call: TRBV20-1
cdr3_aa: CSARAGQPQHF

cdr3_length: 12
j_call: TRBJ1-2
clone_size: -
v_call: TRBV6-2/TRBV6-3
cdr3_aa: CASSAGGWGYTF

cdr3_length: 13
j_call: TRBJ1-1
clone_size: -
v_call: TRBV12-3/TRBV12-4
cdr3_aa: CASSFLLNTEAFF

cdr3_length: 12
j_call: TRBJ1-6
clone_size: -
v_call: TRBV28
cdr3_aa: CASSSIRGPLHF

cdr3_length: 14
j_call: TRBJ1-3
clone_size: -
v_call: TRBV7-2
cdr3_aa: CASSSVFSGNTIYF

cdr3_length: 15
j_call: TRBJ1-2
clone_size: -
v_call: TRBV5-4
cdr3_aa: CASSQRGQGNYGYTF

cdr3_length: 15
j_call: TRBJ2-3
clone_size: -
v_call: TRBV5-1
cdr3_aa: CASSSGLVSTDTQYF

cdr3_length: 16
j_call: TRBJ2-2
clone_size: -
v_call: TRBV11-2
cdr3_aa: CASSRQGATNTGELFF

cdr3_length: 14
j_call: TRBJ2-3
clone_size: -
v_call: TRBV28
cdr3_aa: CASSLSAGEDTQYF

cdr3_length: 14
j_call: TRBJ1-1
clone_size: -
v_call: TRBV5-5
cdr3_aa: CASSWTGVGTEAFF

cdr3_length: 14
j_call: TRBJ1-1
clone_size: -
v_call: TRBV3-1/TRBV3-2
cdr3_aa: CASRTGTKNTEAFF

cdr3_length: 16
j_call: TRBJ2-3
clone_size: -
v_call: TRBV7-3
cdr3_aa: CASSPLDRASGDTQYF

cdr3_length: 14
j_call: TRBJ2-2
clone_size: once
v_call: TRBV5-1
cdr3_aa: CASARGRNTGELFF

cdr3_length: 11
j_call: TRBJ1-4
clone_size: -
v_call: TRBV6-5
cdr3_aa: CASSQGTELFF